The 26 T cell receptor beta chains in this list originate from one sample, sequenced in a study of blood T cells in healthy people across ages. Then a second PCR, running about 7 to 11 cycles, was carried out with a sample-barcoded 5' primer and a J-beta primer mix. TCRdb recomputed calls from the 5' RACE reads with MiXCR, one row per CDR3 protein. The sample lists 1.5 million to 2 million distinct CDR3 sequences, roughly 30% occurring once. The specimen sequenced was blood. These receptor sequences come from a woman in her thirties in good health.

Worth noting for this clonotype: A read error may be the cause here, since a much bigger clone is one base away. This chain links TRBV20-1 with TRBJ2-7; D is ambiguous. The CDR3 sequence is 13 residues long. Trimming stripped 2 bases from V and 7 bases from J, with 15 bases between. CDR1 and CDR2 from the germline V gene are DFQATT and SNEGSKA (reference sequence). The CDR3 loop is CSARRPPNNEQYF. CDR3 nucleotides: TGCAGTGCTAGAAGACCCCCCAACAATGAGCAGTACTTC.

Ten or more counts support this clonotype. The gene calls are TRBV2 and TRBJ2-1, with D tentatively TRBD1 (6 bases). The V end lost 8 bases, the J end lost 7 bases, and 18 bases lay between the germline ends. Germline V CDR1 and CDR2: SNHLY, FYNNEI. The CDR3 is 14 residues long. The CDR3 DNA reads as TGTGCCAGCGCTTTCGATTACAGGGTTAATGAGCAGTTCTTC. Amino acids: CASAFDYRVNEQFF. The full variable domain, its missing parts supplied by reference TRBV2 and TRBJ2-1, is EPEVTQTPSHQVTQMGQEVILRCVPISNHLYFYWYRQILGQKVEFLVSFYNNEISEKSEIFDDQFSVERPDGSNFTLKIRSTKLEDSAMYFCASAFDYRVNEQFFGPGTRLTVL.

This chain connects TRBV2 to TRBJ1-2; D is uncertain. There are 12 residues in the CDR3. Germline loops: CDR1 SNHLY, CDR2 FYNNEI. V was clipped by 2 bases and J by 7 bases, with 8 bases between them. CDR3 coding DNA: TGTGCCAGCAGTGAACAACGGGCTGGCTACACCTTC. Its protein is CASSEQRAGYTF.

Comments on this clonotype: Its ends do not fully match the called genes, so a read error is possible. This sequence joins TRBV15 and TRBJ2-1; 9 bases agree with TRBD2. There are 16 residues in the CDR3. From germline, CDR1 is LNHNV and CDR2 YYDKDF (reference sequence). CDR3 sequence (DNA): TGCGTCACCAGCGGAAGACTAGCGGATGCCTACAATGAGCAGTTCTTC. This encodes CVTSGRLADAYNEQFF.

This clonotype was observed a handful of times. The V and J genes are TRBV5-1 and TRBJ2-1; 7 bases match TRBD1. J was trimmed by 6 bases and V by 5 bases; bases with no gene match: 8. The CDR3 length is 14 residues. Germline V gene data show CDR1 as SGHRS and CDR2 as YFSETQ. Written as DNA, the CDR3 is TGCGCCAGCAGTAGGACAGGCATCCCCAATGAGCAGTTCTTC. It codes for CASSRTGIPNEQFF.

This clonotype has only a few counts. Written as DNA, the CDR3 is TGTGCCAGCAGCTCTCGAGAGCTCGGTTACAATGAGCAGTTCTTC. Translating it yields CASSSRELGYNEQFF. V usage is TRBV11-2 and J usage is TRBJ2-1; D unresolved. The V end lost 4 bases, the J end lost 4 bases, and 14 bases lay between the germline ends. The CDR3 totals 15 residues. Germline CDR1 and CDR2: SGHAT and FQNNGV.

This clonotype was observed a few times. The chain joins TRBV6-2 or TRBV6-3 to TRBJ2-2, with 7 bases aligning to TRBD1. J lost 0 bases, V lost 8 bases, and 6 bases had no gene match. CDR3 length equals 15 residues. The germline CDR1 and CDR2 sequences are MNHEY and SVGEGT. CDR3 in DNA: TGTGCCAGCGAGGGACAGCCATCGAACACCGGGGAGCTGTTTTTT. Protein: CASEGQPSNTGELFF.

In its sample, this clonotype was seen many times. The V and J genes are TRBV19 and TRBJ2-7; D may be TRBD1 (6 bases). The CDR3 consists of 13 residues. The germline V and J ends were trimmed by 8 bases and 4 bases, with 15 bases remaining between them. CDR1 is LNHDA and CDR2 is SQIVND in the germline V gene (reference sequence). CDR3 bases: TGTGCCAGTGGTAGCAGGGGAGCTTACGAGCAGTACTTC. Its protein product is CASGSRGAYEQYF.

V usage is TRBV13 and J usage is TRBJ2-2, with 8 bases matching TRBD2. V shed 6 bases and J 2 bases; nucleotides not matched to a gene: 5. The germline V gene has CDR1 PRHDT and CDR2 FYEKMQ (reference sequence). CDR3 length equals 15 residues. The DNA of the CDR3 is TGTGCCAGCAGAGAACTAGCGGTAAACACCGGGGAGCTGTTTTTT. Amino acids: CASRELAVNTGELFF.

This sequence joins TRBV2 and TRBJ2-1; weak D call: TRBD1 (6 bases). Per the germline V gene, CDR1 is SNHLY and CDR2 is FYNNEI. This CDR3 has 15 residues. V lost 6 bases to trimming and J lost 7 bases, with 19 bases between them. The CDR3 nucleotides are TGTGCCAGCAGGGAAACAGGGTTGTCGGGGAATGAGCAGTTCTTC. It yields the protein CASRETGLSGNEQFF.

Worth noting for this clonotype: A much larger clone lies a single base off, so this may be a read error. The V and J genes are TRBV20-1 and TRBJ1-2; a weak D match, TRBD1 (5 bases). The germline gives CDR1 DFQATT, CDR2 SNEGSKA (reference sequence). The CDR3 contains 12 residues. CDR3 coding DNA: TGCAGGGCTAGAGGGGATCCATATGGCTACACCTTC. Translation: CRARGDPYGYTF.

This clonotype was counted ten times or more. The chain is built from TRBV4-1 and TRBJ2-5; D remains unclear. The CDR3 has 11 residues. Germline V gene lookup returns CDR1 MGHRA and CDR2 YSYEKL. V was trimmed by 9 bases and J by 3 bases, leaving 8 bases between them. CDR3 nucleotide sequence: TGCGCCAGAGAGGAGAAAGAGACCCAGTACTTC. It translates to CAREEKETQYF.

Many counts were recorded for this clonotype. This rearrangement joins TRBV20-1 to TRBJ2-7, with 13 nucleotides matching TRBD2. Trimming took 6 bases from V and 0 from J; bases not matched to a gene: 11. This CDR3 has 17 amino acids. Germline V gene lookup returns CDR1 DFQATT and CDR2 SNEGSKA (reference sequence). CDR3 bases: TGCAGTGCCCTTGGGGGGACTAGCGGGGTGAGCTCCTACGAGCAGTACTTC. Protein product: CSALGGTSGVSSYEQYF.

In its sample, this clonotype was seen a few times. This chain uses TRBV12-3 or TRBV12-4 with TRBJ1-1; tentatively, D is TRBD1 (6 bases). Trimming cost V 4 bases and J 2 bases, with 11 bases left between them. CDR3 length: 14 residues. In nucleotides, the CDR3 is TGTGCCAGCAGTTCGGGGACATTTAACACTGAAGCTTTCTTT. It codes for CASSSGTFNTEAFF.

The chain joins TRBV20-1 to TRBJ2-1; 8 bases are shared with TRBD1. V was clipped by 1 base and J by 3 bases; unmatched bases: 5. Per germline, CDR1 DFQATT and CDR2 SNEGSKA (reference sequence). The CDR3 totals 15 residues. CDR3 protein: CSARVGTGNYNEQFF. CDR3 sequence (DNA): TGCAGTGCTAGAGTTGGGACAGGAAACTACAATGAGCAGTTCTTC.

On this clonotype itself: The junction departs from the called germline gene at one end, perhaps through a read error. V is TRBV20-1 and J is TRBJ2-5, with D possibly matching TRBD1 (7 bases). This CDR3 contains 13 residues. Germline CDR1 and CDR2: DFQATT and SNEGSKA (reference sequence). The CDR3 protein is CSTSSGGQETQYF. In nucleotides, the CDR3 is TGCAGTACTAGCTCCGGGGGACAGGAGACCCAGTACTTC.

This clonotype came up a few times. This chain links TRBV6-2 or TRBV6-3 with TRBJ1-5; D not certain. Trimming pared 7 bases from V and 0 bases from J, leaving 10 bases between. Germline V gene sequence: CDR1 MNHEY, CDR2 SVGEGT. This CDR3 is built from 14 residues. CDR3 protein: CASNLSGSNQPQHF. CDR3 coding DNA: TGTGCCAGCAACTTGAGCGGTAGCAATCAGCCCCAGCATTTT.

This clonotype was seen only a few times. The DNA for the CDR3 is TGTGCCAGCAGCCATGGGATCCCCCACGAGCAGTACTTC. Protein sequence: CASSHGIPHEQYF. The rearrangement uses TRBV3-1 and TRBJ2-7; D ambiguous. V was clipped by 3 bases and J by 5 bases, with 11 bases between them. This CDR3 contains 13 residues. CDR1 is LGHDT and CDR2 is YNNKEL in the germline V gene (reference sequence).

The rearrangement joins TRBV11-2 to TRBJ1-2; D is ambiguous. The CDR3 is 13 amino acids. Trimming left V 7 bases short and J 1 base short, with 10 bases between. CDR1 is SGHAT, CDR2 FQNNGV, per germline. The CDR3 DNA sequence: TGTGCCAGCACTCCGGATTTTAACTATGGCTACACCTTC. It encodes CASTPDFNYGYTF.

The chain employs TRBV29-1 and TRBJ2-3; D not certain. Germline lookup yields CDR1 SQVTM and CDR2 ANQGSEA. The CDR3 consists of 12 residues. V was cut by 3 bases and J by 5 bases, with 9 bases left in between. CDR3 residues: CSVEGTIDTQYF. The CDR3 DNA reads TGCAGCGTTGAGGGCACCATAGATACGCAGTATTTT.

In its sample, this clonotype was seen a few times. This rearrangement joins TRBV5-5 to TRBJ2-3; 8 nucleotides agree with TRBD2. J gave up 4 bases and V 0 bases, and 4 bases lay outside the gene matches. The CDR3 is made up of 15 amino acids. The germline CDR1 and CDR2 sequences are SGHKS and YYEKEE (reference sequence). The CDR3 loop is CASSLDGTSSDTQYF. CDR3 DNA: TGTGCCAGCAGCTTGGATGGGACTAGTTCAGATACGCAGTATTTT. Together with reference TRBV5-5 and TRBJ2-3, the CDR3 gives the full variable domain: DAGVTQSPTHLIKTRGQQVTLRCSPISGHKSVSWYQQVLGQGPQFIFQYYEKEERGRGNFPDRFSARQFPNYSSELNVNALLLGDSALYLCASSLDGTSSDTQYFGPGTRLTVL.

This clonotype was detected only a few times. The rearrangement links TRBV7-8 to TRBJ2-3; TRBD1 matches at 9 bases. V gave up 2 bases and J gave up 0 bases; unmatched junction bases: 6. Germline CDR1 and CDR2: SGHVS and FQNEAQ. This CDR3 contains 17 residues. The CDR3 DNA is TGTGCCAGCAGCTTATCGGGACAGGGAACCAGCACAGATACGCAGTATTTT. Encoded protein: CASSLSGQGTSTDTQYF.

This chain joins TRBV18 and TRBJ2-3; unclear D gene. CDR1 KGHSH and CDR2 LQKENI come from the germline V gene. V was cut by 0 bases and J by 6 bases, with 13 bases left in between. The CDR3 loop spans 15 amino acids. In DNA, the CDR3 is TGTGCCAGCTCACCACCGAGCGTTCAAGGCGATACGCAGTATTTT. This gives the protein CASSPPSVQGDTQYF.

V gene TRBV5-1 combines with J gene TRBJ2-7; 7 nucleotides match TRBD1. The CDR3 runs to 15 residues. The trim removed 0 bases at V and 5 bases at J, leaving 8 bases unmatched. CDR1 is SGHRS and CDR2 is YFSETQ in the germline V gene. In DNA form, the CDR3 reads TGCGCCAGCAGCTTGGGGACTCACGGGACAGACGAGCAGTACTTC. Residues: CASSLGTHGTDEQYF.

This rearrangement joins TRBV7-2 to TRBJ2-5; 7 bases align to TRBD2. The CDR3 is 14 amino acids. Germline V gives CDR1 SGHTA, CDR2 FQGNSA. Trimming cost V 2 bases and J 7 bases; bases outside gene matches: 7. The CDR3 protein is CASSLMGEGVTQYF. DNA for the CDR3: TGTGCCAGCAGCTTAATGGGGGAGGGCGTGACCCAGTACTTC.

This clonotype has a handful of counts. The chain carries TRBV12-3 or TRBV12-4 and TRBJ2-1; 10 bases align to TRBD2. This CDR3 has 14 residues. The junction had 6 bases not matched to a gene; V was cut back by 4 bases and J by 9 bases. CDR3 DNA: TGTGCCAGCAGTTCCCTAGCGGGAGCGGGTGAGCAGTTCTTC. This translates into CASSSLAGAGEQFF.